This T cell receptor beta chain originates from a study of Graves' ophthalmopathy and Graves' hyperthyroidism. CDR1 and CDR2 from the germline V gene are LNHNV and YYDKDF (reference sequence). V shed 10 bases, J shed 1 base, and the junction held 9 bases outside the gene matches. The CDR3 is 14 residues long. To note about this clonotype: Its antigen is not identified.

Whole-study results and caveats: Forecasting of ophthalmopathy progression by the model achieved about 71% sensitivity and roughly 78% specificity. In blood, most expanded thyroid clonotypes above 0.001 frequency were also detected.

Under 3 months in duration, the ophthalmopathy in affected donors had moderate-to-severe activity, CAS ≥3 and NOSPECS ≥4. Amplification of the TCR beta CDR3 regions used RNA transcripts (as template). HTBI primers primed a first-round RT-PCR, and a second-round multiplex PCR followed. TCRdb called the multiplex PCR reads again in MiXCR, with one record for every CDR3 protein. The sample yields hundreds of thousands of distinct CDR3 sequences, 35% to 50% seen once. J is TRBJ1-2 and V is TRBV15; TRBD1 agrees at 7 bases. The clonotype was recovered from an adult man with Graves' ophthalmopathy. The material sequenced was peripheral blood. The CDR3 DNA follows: TGTGCCAGCAGTGAAGGGGGCAGTAACTATGGCTACACCTTC. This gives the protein CASSEGGSNYGYTF.